This T cell receptor beta chain was captured in a study of beta chain features in type 1 diabetes. Reverse transcribing all isolated RNA meant expressed TCRB transcripts were sequenced. Profiled with immunoSEQ multiplex PCR; TCRdb holds only in-frame clones, not every one. Seen here are around 450,000 clones, over 10% observed once, and the top ten hold about 0.042%. CDR1 is ENHRY and CDR2 is SYGVKD in the germline V gene. The length of the CDR3 is 12 residues. Trimming left V 0 bases short and J 6 bases short, with 5 bases between. Whole-study results and caveats: Diminished insertions and augmented deletions at VDJ junctions characterized type 1 diabetes patients. Patients' naive, central memory and Treg TCRB repertoires seemed closer to one another than those of healthy donors.

Around 120 mL of blood, on average, came from one heparinised draw per donor. Sorting of CD4+ naive, central memory, regulatory and stem cell-like memory cells was performed via CD45RO/CCR7/CD25/CD127/CD95/CD27. This clone was seen more than once but under ten times. Its specificity is unknown. Sequenced: naive CD4+ T cells from blood. The receptor comes from a woman aged 18-35 years in good health. The chain links TRBV10-3 to TRBJ1-2; D not resolved. CDR3 sequence: CAISESNNGYTF. CDR3 DNA: TGTGCCATCAGTGAGTCGAACAATGGCTACACCTTC.